Listed below are T cell receptor beta chains from one sample, sequenced in a study of cytomegalovirus exposure and HLA in healthy donors. TCRdb's copy holds only in-frame clones and misses some; the assay was immunoSEQ multiplex PCR. Among 150,000 or so clones, over 75% were seen once, and the ten largest hold 4.2%. The sequencing input was PBMCs. Receptors originate from a male donor in good health and CMV-seropositive. CDR3s include the opening cysteine and the closing phenylalanine or tryptophan. A D gene is named only where the DNA matches it firmly. Not every row has a clone size; where given, it reads once, few, many or a size class.

NA	TRBV5-1	TRBJ2-5	NA	CASSLVGEQYF	TGCGCCAGCAGCTTGGTCGGAGAGCAGTACTTC
NA	TRBV12-1	TRBJ1-2	NA	CASSWGETEAGHYGYTF	TGTGCCAGCAGCTGGGGGGAGACAGAGGCTGGCCACTATGGCTACACCTTC
few	TRBV10-3	TRBJ2-5	TRBD2	CATQLPGGARKTQYF	TGTGCCACCCAACTTCCCGGGGGGGCGCGGAAGACCCAGTACTTC
NA	TRBV15	TRBJ1-4	NA	CATSRVVPSALDENEKLFF	TGTGCCACCAGCAGAGTAGTGCCCTCGGCCCTAGATGAGAATGAAAAACTGTTTTTT
NA	TRBV4-1	TRBJ1-5	NA	CASSRLISNQPQHF	TGCGCCAGCAGCCGGCTGATTAGCAATCAGCCCCAGCATTTT
few	TRBV6-5	TRBJ1-3	TRBD1	CASSQTGDSGNTIYF	TGTGCCAGCAGTCAAACAGGGGACTCTGGAAACACCATATATTTT
once	TRBV14	TRBJ1-2	NA	CASSQDRQHYGYTF	TGTGCCAGCAGCCAAGATCGACAGCACTATGGCTACACCTTC
NA	TRBV19	TRBJ2-3	NA	CASRSRQDRTDTQYF	TGTGCCAGTAGAAGCAGACAGGACCGCACAGATACGCAGTATTTT
NA	TRBV5-1	TRBJ1-2	TRBD1	CASSLVADRADGYTF	TGCGCCAGCAGCTTGGTGGCGGACAGGGCAGATGGCTACACCTTC
NA	TRBV5-1	TRBJ2-1	TRBD1	CASSRGQGSYNEQFF	TGCGCCAGCAGCAGGGGACAGGGGAGCTACAATGAGCAGTTCTTC
few	TRBV6-1	TRBJ2-7	TRBD1	CAGTQGQYYEQYF	TGTGCCGGCACCCAGGGACAGTACTACGAGCAGTACTTC
NA	TRBV28	TRBJ2-7	TRBD1	CASSSPPDRAHEQYF	TGTGCCAGCAGTTCCCCCCCGGACAGGGCCCACGAGCAGTACTTC
once	TRBV6-5	TRBJ1-1	NA	CASISSGGPEAFF	TGTGCCAGCATTTCTAGCGGGGGGCCTGAAGCTTTCTTT
few	TRBV5-5	TRBJ2-5	TRBD1	CASSLATGGETQYF	TGTGCCAGCAGCTTGGCTACAGGGGGCGAGACCCAGTACTTC
NA	TRBV5-6	TRBJ1-2	TRBD1	CASSLSDREGYTF	TGTGCCAGCAGCTTGTCGGACAGGGAGGGCTACACCTTC
NA	TRBV27	TRBJ2-1	TRBD2	CASRGAGSYNEQFF	TGTGCCAGCAGAGGAGCGGGGAGTTACAATGAGCAGTTCTTC
NA	TRBV6-1	TRBJ1-4	NA	CASRDTGNEKLFF	TGTGCCAGCAGGGACACAGGGAATGAAAAACTGTTTTTT
NA	TRBV11-2	TRBJ2-3	NA	CASSFAGALSTDTQYF	TGTGCCAGCAGCTTTGCAGGGGCTCTAAGCACAGATACGCAGTATTTT
few	TRBV2	TRBJ1-1	NA	CASLVGTEAFF	TGTGCCAGTCTAGTTGGCACTGAAGCTTTCTTT
medium-sized	TRBV6-4	TRBJ2-3	TRBD2	CASSDSTSGGADTQYF	TGTGCCAGCAGTGACTCTACTAGCGGGGGGGCAGATACGCAGTATTTT
NA	TRBV7-8	TRBJ1-1	TRBD1	CASTEDRGPKISNTEAFF	TGTGCCAGCACCGAGGACAGGGGGCCTAAAATCTCGAACACTGAAGCTTTCTTT
NA	TRBV6-6	TRBJ1-4	TRBD1	CASRRGTANNEKLFF	TGTGCCAGCAGACGCGGGACAGCAAATAATGAAAAACTGTTTTTT
NA	TRBV7-2	TRBJ2-1	TRBD1	CASSPPGTDYNEQFF	TGTGCCAGCAGCCCACCCGGGACAGACTACAATGAGCAGTTCTTC
few	TRBV5-1	TRBJ2-1	TRBD2	CASSSQTSGGRKFYNEQFF	TGCGCCAGCAGCTCGCAGACTAGCGGGGGGCGAAAATTCTACAATGAGCAGTTCTTC
once	TRBV28	TRBJ2-3	TRBD1	CASSTNRGNFKDTQYF	TGTGCCAGCAGCACCAACAGGGGGAATTTCAAGGATACGCAGTATTTT
NA	TRBV5-1	TRBJ2-1	NA	CASSLFGGEDEQFF	TGCGCCAGCAGCTTGTTCGGAGGAGAAGATGAGCAGTTCTTC
NA	TRBV7-8	TRBJ1-6	TRBD1	CASSLDRNNSPLHF	TGTGCCAGCAGCTTGGACAGGAATAATTCACCCCTCCACTTT
NA	TRBV6-6	TRBJ1-1	NA	CASSYSTGEAFF	TGTGCCAGCAGTTACTCGACGGGTGAAGCTTTCTTT
NA	TRBV19	TRBJ1-1	TRBD1	CASSIPYRETGHEAFF	TGTGCCAGTAGTATACCCTACCGGGAGACAGGGCATGAAGCTTTCTTT
NA	TRBV28	TRBJ1-1	NA	CASSSATVNTEAFF	TGTGCCAGCAGTTCCGCGACAGTGAACACTGAAGCTTTCTTT
NA	TRBV9	TRBJ2-7	TRBD1	CASSVEETGPARGSYEQYF	TGTGCCAGCAGCGTAGAGGAGACAGGGCCAGCTAGGGGCTCCTACGAGCAGTACTTC
NA	TRBV2	TRBJ2-7	NA	CASRQEHYEQYF	TGTGCCAGCAGACAGGAACACTACGAGCAGTACTTC
NA	TRBV27	TRBJ2-7	TRBD1	CASSSWDRGPYEQYF	TGTGCCAGCAGTTCCTGGGACAGGGGGCCGTACGAGCAGTACTTC
NA	TRBV7-8	TRBJ2-7	TRBD1	CASSLGHGTVYEQYF	TGTGCCAGCAGCTTAGGCCACGGGACAGTTTACGAGCAGTACTTC
NA	TRBV7-2	TRBJ2-7	NA	CASSLTGAPREQYF	TGTGCCAGCAGCTTGACGGGAGCACCGCGGGAGCAGTACTTC